The rows below give T cell receptor beta chains drawn from one sample of a study of T-cell memory formation after mild COVID-19. From the 5' RACE reads, TCRdb called clonotypes with MiXCR, one entry per CDR3 protein. In the table there are 300,000 to 400,000 distinct CDR3 sequences, roughly 15% of which are singletons. Sequences were obtained from PBMCs or a T cell subset sorted from them (not recorded which). The source is a man aged 18 to 30 who had mild COVID-19 (a few samples of this study predate the infection). Cell type and time point are not known. Each CDR3 is given with its conserved first and last residue. D genes are given only for firm matches. Clone size, where shown, is once, few, many, or a class for clones that have expanded.

D gene: -; V gene: TRBV4-2; clone size: few; J gene: TRBJ1-6; CDR3 protein: CASSHNVGARPHQTTDNSPLHF; CDR3 DNA: TGTGCCAGCAGCCACAATGTGGGTGCGAGGCCGCATCAGACGACAGATAATTCACCCCTCCACTTT
D gene: -; V gene: TRBV7-2; clone size: few; J gene: TRBJ2-1; CDR3 protein: CASSQGLGLPYNEQFF; CDR3 DNA: TGTGCCAGCAGCCAGGGACTGGGCTTGCCCTACAATGAGCAGTTCTTC
D gene: -; V gene: TRBV7-6; clone size: -; J gene: TRBJ2-1; CDR3 protein: CASSLVQVGEQFF; CDR3 DNA: TGTGCCAGCAGCTTAGTACAGGTTGGTGAGCAGTTCTTC
D gene: TRBD1; V gene: TRBV27; clone size: few; J gene: TRBJ1-2; CDR3 protein: CASSLSGGSNYGYTF; CDR3 DNA: TGTGCCAGCAGTTTGTCAGGGGGCTCTAACTATGGCTACACCTTC
D gene: -; V gene: TRBV6-6; clone size: -; J gene: TRBJ2-7; CDR3 protein: CASVPASYEQYF; CDR3 DNA: TGTGCCAGCGTCCCAGCCTCCTACGAGCAGTACTTC
D gene: -; V gene: TRBV7-9; clone size: -; J gene: TRBJ1-1; CDR3 protein: CASSLWGEDFF; CDR3 DNA: TGTGCCAGCAGCTTATGGGGGGAGGATTTCTTT
D gene: TRBD1; V gene: TRBV6-5; clone size: -; J gene: TRBJ1-5; CDR3 protein: CASSFTPPGTGNQPQHF; CDR3 DNA: TGTGCCAGCAGTTTCACCCCTCCCGGGACAGGCAATCAGCCCCAGCATTTT
D gene: TRBD1; V gene: TRBV6-2/TRBV6-3; clone size: -; J gene: TRBJ1-1; CDR3 protein: CASSYPDRKAFF; CDR3 DNA: TGTGCCAGCAGTTACCCGGACAGGAAAGCTTTCTTT
D gene: TRBD2; V gene: TRBV7-8; clone size: many; J gene: TRBJ2-5; CDR3 protein: CASSRGASGAQETQYF; CDR3 DNA: TGTGCCAGCAGCCGTGGGGCTAGCGGGGCCCAAGAGACCCAGTACTTC
D gene: -; V gene: TRBV6-5; clone size: -; J gene: TRBJ1-4; CDR3 protein: CASRRVWTTNEKLFF; CDR3 DNA: TGTGCCAGCAGGCGGGTATGGACGACTAATGAAAAACTGTTTTTT
D gene: TRBD1; V gene: TRBV4-3; clone size: -; J gene: TRBJ2-5; CDR3 protein: CASSQDTSQGTTQYF; CDR3 DNA: TGCGCCAGCAGCCAAGATACATCACAGGGGACGACCCAGTACTTC
D gene: TRBD1; V gene: TRBV5-6; clone size: -; J gene: TRBJ2-5; CDR3 protein: CASRQGTGEQETQYF; CDR3 DNA: TGTGCCAGCAGACAAGGGACAGGAGAACAAGAGACCCAGTACTTC
D gene: -; V gene: TRBV5-1; clone size: many; J gene: TRBJ1-2; CDR3 protein: CASSLVGGTNYGYTF; CDR3 DNA: TGCGCCAGCAGCTTGGTGGGGGGAACTAACTATGGCTACACCTTC
D gene: TRBD1; V gene: TRBV9; clone size: few; J gene: TRBJ2-1; CDR3 protein: CASSPGTGEGNEQFF; CDR3 DNA: TGTGCCAGCAGCCCCGGGACAGGGGAAGGCAATGAGCAGTTCTTC
D gene: -; V gene: TRBV5-1; clone size: many; J gene: TRBJ2-5; CDR3 protein: CASMTSGTHLGETQYF; CDR3 DNA: TGCGCCAGCATGACCTCCGGGACGCACCTTGGAGAGACCCAGTACTTC
D gene: TRBD1; V gene: TRBV20-1; clone size: once; J gene: TRBJ2-3; CDR3 protein: CSASVMGQGGFTDTQYF; CDR3 DNA: TGCAGTGCTTCCGTCATGGGACAGGGAGGTTTCACAGATACGCAGTATTTT
D gene: -; V gene: TRBV7-9; clone size: -; J gene: TRBJ1-1; CDR3 protein: CASSLRRLMNTEAFF; CDR3 DNA: TGTGCCAGCAGCCTACGACGTCTAATGAACACTGAAGCTTTCTTT
D gene: TRBD1; V gene: TRBV5-1; clone size: few; J gene: TRBJ1-1; CDR3 protein: CASSLGDSRPEAFF; CDR3 DNA: TGCGCCAGCAGCTTGGGGGACAGCAGACCTGAAGCTTTCTTT
D gene: -; V gene: TRBV9; clone size: -; J gene: TRBJ1-1; CDR3 protein: CASRPGGAVNTEAFF; CDR3 DNA: TGTGCCAGCAGGCCCGGGGGGGCAGTCAACACTGAAGCTTTCTTT
D gene: TRBD2; V gene: TRBV12-3/TRBV12-4; clone size: -; J gene: TRBJ2-3; CDR3 protein: CAISWNLAGTQYF; CDR3 DNA: TGTGCCATCTCATGGAACCTAGCGGGTACGCAGTATTTT
D gene: -; V gene: TRBV18; clone size: few; J gene: TRBJ1-4; CDR3 protein: CASSPFPGSELFF; CDR3 DNA: TGTGCCAGCTCACCGTTTCCCGGGTCAGAACTGTTTTTT
D gene: TRBD1; V gene: TRBV7-2; clone size: many; J gene: TRBJ2-1; CDR3 protein: CASSLGGRGQRNEQFF; CDR3 DNA: TGTGCCAGCAGCTTAGGGGGCAGGGGGCAACGGAATGAGCAGTTCTTC
D gene: -; V gene: TRBV6-5; clone size: few; J gene: TRBJ2-2; CDR3 protein: CASSYGAISTGELFF; CDR3 DNA: TGTGCCAGCAGTTACGGCGCTATCTCCACCGGGGAGCTGTTTTTT
D gene: -; V gene: TRBV20-1; clone size: few; J gene: TRBJ2-1; CDR3 protein: CSARGAGNSYNEQFF; CDR3 DNA: TGCAGTGCTAGAGGGGCGGGGAACTCCTACAATGAGCAGTTCTTC
D gene: -; V gene: TRBV18; clone size: -; J gene: TRBJ2-3; CDR3 protein: CASSPRSTYGSSTDTQYF; CDR3 DNA: TGTGCCAGCTCACCACGGTCAACCTATGGGTCCAGCACAGATACGCAGTATTTT
D gene: -; V gene: TRBV15; clone size: many; J gene: TRBJ2-5; CDR3 protein: CATSRDGQETQYF; CDR3 DNA: TGTGCCACCAGCAGGGACGGCCAAGAGACCCAGTACTTC
D gene: TRBD1; V gene: TRBV6-5; clone size: few; J gene: TRBJ1-5; CDR3 protein: CASSRGQGNQPQHF; CDR3 DNA: TGTGCCAGCAGTCGCGGACAGGGTAATCAGCCCCAGCATTTT
D gene: -; V gene: TRBV7-2; clone size: -; J gene: TRBJ2-1; CDR3 protein: CASSPFKGSYNEQFF; CDR3 DNA: TGTGCCAGCAGCCCCTTCAAAGGCTCCTACAATGAGCAGTTCTTC
D gene: -; V gene: TRBV7-8; clone size: -; J gene: TRBJ1-5; CDR3 protein: CASSLARGGPQPQHF; CDR3 DNA: TGTGCCAGCAGCTTAGCGCGAGGGGGGCCTCAGCCCCAGCATTTT
D gene: TRBD1; V gene: TRBV7-8; clone size: few; J gene: TRBJ1-1; CDR3 protein: CASRYRITGYRGDTEAFF; CDR3 DNA: TGTGCCAGCAGATATCGGATAACAGGGTACAGGGGCGACACTGAAGCTTTCTTT
D gene: -; V gene: TRBV6-1; clone size: -; J gene: TRBJ2-5; CDR3 protein: CASSEFRGETQYF; CDR3 DNA: TGTGCCAGCAGTGAATTTAGGGGTGAGACCCAGTACTTC
D gene: TRBD2; V gene: TRBV7-8; clone size: -; J gene: TRBJ2-3; CDR3 protein: CASSLAVGGGTQYF; CDR3 DNA: TGTGCCAGCAGCTTAGCGGTTGGGGGGGGTACGCAGTATTTT
D gene: -; V gene: TRBV28; clone size: many; J gene: TRBJ1-1; CDR3 protein: CASISPGGEAFF; CDR3 DNA: TGTGCCAGCATCTCACCGGGGGGCGAAGCTTTCTTT
D gene: -; V gene: TRBV20-1; clone size: few; J gene: TRBJ2-2; CDR3 protein: CSARGVLRGNSAGELFF; CDR3 DNA: TGCAGTGCTAGGGGCGTTCTCAGGGGCAATTCAGCCGGGGAGCTGTTTTTT
D gene: -; V gene: TRBV11-2; clone size: -; J gene: TRBJ1-3; CDR3 protein: CASRLSQANTIYF; CDR3 DNA: TGTGCCAGCAGATTATCTCAGGCAAACACCATATATTTT
D gene: -; V gene: TRBV10-1; clone size: -; J gene: TRBJ2-2; CDR3 protein: CASRKDLSDTGELFF; CDR3 DNA: TGCGCCAGCAGAAAGGACCTTTCGGACACCGGGGAGCTGTTTTTT
D gene: -; V gene: TRBV19; clone size: -; J gene: TRBJ2-6; CDR3 protein: CASSLPGFGTNVLTF; CDR3 DNA: TGTGCCAGTAGTCTGCCGGGGTTTGGGACCAACGTCCTGACTTTC
D gene: -; V gene: TRBV5-1; clone size: once; J gene: TRBJ2-4; CDR3 protein: CASSLEPQVDIQYF; CDR3 DNA: TGCGCCAGCAGCTTAGAACCTCAGGTGGACATTCAGTACTTC
D gene: TRBD2; V gene: TRBV5-1; clone size: -; J gene: TRBJ2-3; CDR3 protein: CASRLAGDTQYF; CDR3 DNA: TGCGCCAGTCGACTAGCGGGAGATACGCAGTATTTT
D gene: -; V gene: TRBV12-3/TRBV12-4; clone size: -; J gene: TRBJ2-3; CDR3 protein: CASSFRQGGTDTQYF; CDR3 DNA: TGTGCCAGCAGTTTTAGGCAGGGTGGCACAGATACGCAGTATTTT
D gene: -; V gene: TRBV28; clone size: many; J gene: TRBJ2-3; CDR3 protein: CASSSGPGVDTQYF; CDR3 DNA: TGTGCCAGCAGTTCCGGTCCCGGGGTGGATACGCAGTATTTT
D gene: -; V gene: TRBV7-3; clone size: -; J gene: TRBJ2-3; CDR3 protein: CASSLTTLRGGTDTQYF; CDR3 DNA: TGTGCCAGCAGCTTAACGACCCTAAGGGGGGGCACAGATACGCAGTATTTT
D gene: TRBD1; V gene: TRBV12-3/TRBV12-4; clone size: few; J gene: TRBJ1-6; CDR3 protein: CASRGPGQEGSPLHF; CDR3 DNA: TGTGCCAGCAGGGGTCCGGGACAGGAAGGTTCACCCCTCCACTTT
D gene: TRBD2; V gene: TRBV4-1; clone size: few; J gene: TRBJ2-3; CDR3 protein: CASSSHPTSGGYDSTDTQYF; CDR3 DNA: TGCGCCAGCAGCTCCCATCCCACTAGCGGGGGGTACGATAGCACAGATACGCAGTATTTT
D gene: TRBD1; V gene: TRBV28; clone size: few; J gene: TRBJ1-2; CDR3 protein: CASSSSGGYGYTF; CDR3 DNA: TGTGCCAGCAGTTCCTCAGGGGGGTATGGCTACACCTTC
D gene: -; V gene: TRBV4-1; clone size: once; J gene: TRBJ1-1; CDR3 protein: CASSLIPRGGLEAFF; CDR3 DNA: TGCGCCAGCAGCCTCATACCGAGAGGGGGGCTGGAAGCTTTCTTT
D gene: -; V gene: TRBV5-6; clone size: few; J gene: TRBJ1-4; CDR3 protein: CASSPMGEGNEKLFF; CDR3 DNA: TGTGCCAGCAGCCCAATGGGAGAGGGTAATGAAAAACTGTTTTTT